The clone carrying this T cell receptor (beta chain) was counted a few times. As yet, its antigen is unknown. This specimen belongs to a study of CD8 T cells in ankylosing spondylitis. Study-wide points: Apparently characteristic of ankylosing spondylitis blood was a TCR beta motif (about eight highly homologous variants). From matched ankylosing spondylitis synovial fluid, disease-linked clones were reportedly recovered at significantly enriched levels.

Libraries of TCR beta came from quantitative 5'-RACE with molecular barcodes. TCRdb analysed the 5' RACE reads with MiXCR anew, one entry per CDR3 protein. The sample comprises 350,000 to 450,000 distinct CDR3 sequences, around 26% of which are singletons, and over 0.8% rests with the top ten. The germline V gene encodes CDR1 SEHNR and CDR2 FQNEAQ (reference sequence). The V segment lost 1 base and the J segment 6 bases; nucleotides outside the gene matches: 7. The CDR3 has 15 amino acids. The clonotype comes from a male donor with ankylosing spondylitis. The sequencing input was blood, either unsorted or a sorted T cell fraction (not recorded which). V and J are TRBV7-9 and TRBJ1-2; TRBD1 matches 8 bases. The DNA for the CDR3 is TGTGCCAGCAGCTTAGTTGAGGGACAGGCCGATGGCTACACCTTC. This translates into CASSLVEGQADGYTF.